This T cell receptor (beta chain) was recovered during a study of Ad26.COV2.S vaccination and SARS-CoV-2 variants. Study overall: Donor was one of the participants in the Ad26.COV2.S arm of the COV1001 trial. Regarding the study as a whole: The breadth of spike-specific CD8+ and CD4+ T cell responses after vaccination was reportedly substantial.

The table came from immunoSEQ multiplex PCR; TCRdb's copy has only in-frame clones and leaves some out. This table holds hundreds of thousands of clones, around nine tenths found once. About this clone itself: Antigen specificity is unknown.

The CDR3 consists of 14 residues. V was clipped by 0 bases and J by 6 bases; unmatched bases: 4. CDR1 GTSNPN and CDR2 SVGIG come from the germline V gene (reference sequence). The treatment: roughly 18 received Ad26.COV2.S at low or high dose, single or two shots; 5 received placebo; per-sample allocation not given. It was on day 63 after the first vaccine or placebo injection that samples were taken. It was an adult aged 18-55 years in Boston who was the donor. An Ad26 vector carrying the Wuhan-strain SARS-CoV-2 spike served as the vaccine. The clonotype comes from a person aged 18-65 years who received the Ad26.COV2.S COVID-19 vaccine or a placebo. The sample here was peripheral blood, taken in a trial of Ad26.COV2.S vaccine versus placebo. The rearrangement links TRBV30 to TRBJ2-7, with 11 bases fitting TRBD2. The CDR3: CAWSVRGLAGEQYF. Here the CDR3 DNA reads TGTGCCTGGAGTGTACGAGGACTAGCGGGCGAGCAGTACTTC.